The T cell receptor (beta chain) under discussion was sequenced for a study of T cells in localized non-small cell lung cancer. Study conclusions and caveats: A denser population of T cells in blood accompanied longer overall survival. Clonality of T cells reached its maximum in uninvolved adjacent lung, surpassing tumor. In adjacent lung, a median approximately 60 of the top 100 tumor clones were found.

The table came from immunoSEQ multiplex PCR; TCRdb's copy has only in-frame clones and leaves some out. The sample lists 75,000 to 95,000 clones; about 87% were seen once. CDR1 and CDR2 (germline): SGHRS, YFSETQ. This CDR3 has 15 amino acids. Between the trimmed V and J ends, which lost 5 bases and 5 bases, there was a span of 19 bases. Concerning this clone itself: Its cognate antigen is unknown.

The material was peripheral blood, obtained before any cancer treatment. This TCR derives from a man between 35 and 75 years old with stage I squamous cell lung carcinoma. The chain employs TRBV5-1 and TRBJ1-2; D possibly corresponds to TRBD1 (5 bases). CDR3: CASRPGAQQGYGYTF. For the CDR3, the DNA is TGCGCCAGCAGGCCCGGGGCACAGCAAGGGTATGGCTACACCTTC. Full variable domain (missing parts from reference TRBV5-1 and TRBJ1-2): KAGVTQTPRYLIKTRGQQVTLSCSPISGHRSVSWYQQTPGQGLQFLFEYFSETQRNKGNFPGRFSGRQFSNSRSEMNVSTLELGDSALYLCASRPGAQQGYGYTFGSGTRLTVV.